The 31 T cell receptor beta chains below come from one sample, sequenced in a study of T-cell memory formation after mild COVID-19. TCRdb ran MiXCR on the 5' RACE reads and lists one entry per CDR3 protein. The sample carries more than 150,000 distinct CDR3 sequences, around 10% recorded once. Sample: PBMCs or a T cell subset sorted from them (not recorded which). These receptors came from a man aged 18 to 30 who had mild COVID-19 (a few samples of this study predate the infection). Cell type and time point are not known.

The chain uses TRBV6-5 and TRBJ1-2; possibly TRBD1 for D (6 bases). The ends were cut back, 9 bases at V and 7 bases at J, with 21 bases in the middle. The CDR3 sequence is 14 residues long. Germline CDR1 MNHEY, CDR2 SVGAGI. The CDR3: CASSQGTVPGGYTF. The CDR3 DNA reads TGTGCCAGTTCACAGGGTACGGTTCCGGGTGGCTACACCTTC.

V is TRBV2 and J is TRBJ2-3; no definite D call. The CDR3 runs to 13 residues. Trimming took 11 bases from V and 1 from J, leaving 13 bases between them. CDR1 is SNHLY, CDR2 FYNNEI, per germline. The CDR3 loop is CAPGKAGTDTQYF. CDR3 nucleotides: TGTGCCCCCGGAAAGGCGGGCACAGATACGCAGTATTTT. The entire variable domain, with the rest obtained from reference TRBV2 and TRBJ2-3, is as follows: EPEVTQTPSHQVTQMGQEVILRCVPISNHLYFYWYRQILGQKVEFLVSFYNNEISEKSEIFDDQFSVERPDGSNFTLKIRSTKLEDSAMYFCAPGKAGTDTQYFGPGTRLTVL.

This clonotype has a handful of counts. V and J are TRBV5-1 and TRBJ2-1; D remains ambiguous. The CDR3 has 11 amino acids. The V gene's germline CDR1 is SGHRS and CDR2 YFSETQ. V lost 2 bases, J lost 9 bases, and 6 bases lay in between. The CDR3 DNA is TGCGCCAGCAGCTTAGAAGTTGAGCAGTTCTTC. Translating gives CASSLEVEQFF.

The sample holds a few counts of this clonotype. This chain links TRBV30 with TRBJ2-2, with a weak D call TRBD2 (6 bases). Germline CDR1 reads GTSNPN; CDR2 reads SVGIG (reference sequence). Deletions cut 3 bases from V and 8 bases from J, with 13 bases between. The CDR3 is 13 residues long. This chain's CDR3 is CAWSVGLSGELFF. CDR3 bases: TGTGCCTGGAGCGTGGGACTGTCTGGGGAGCTGTTTTTT.

The chain links TRBV6-1 to TRBJ1-1; 9 bases are shared with TRBD1. V gave up 5 bases and J gave up 6 bases; unmatched junction bases: 10. In germline, CDR1 is MNHNS, CDR2 SASEGT. The CDR3 has 15 amino acids. The chain's CDR3 is CASSIGQGYRAEAFF. Here the CDR3 DNA reads TGTGCCAGCAGTATCGGACAGGGGTATCGCGCTGAAGCTTTCTTT.

The chain links TRBV4-3 to TRBJ2-1; 7 bases line up with TRBD1. CDR1 and CDR2 (germline): LGHNA, YSLEER. V lost 0 bases, J lost 4 bases, and 3 bases stayed unmatched. The CDR3 spans 15 residues. DNA for the CDR3: TGCGCCAGCAGCCAAGATCAGACAGGGTACAATGAGCAGTTCTTC. Encoded protein: CASSQDQTGYNEQFF.

This clonotype has a handful of counts. The chain carries TRBV5-1 and TRBJ1-1, with D perhaps matching TRBD1 (6 bases). The CDR3 runs 14 residues. Germline values: CDR1 SGHRS, CDR2 YFSETQ. V lost 2 bases and J lost 4, with 12 bases in between. In nucleotides, the CDR3 is TGCGCCAGCAGCTTTGTCAGGGGTTCCACTGAAGCTTTCTTT. This sequence encodes CASSFVRGSTEAFF.

CDR3 bases: TGTGCCAGCAGCAAAGGACTAGCGGGGCCGAGGACCGGGGAGCTGTTTTTT. Residues: CASSKGLAGPRTGELFF. The chain carries TRBV3-1 and TRBJ2-2; 12 nucleotides match TRBD2. The germline V gene encodes CDR1 LGHDT and CDR2 YNNKEL (reference sequence). The CDR3 runs to 17 residues. V dropped 5 bases and J dropped 5; count of bases not matched to a gene: 9. The variable domain in full, with the rest retrieved from reference TRBV3-1 and TRBJ2-2, is DTAVSQTPKYLVTQMGNDKSIKCEQNLGHDTMYWYKQDSKKFLKIMFSYNNKELIINETVPNRFSPKSPDKAHLNLHINSLELGDSAVYFCASSKGLAGPRTGELFFGEGSRLTVL.

This clonotype has just a few counts. This chain connects TRBV29-1 to TRBJ1-4, with D possibly matching TRBD1 (5 bases). Germline-derived CDR1 and CDR2 are SQVTM and ANQGSEA. The CDR3 has 15 residues. The germline V and J ends were trimmed by 6 bases and 3 bases, with 17 bases remaining between them. CDR3 amino acids: CSVGSGILPNEKLFF. CDR3 bases: TGCAGCGTGGGCTCAGGGATCTTGCCTAATGAAAAACTGTTTTTT.

This clonotype was counted only a few times. V and J are TRBV20-1 and TRBJ2-2, with D possibly TRBD1 on 5 matching bases. Germline CDR1 DFQATT, CDR2 SNEGSKA (reference sequence). V gave up 0 bases and J gave up 6 bases, with 14 bases separating them. The CDR3 length is 15 residues. The CDR3 DNA reads as TGCAGTGCTAGAGATACCAGGGTAGGGGCCGGGGAGCTGTTTTTT. The encoded protein is CSARDTRVGAGELFF.

The chain links TRBV28 to TRBJ1-6; 10 bases map to TRBD1. V gave up 3 bases and J gave up 9 bases; unmatched junction bases: 2. CDR3 length: 14 amino acids. Germline values: CDR1 MDHEN, CDR2 SYDVKM. Written as DNA, the CDR3 is TGTGCCAGCAGTTTGGGGACAGGGGTTTCACCCCTCCACTTT. Protein product: CASSLGTGVSPLHF.

This clonotype was seen at least ten times. Written as DNA, the CDR3 is TGTGCCAGCTCACCACAGGGGGACACCGGGGAGCTGTTTTTT. This gives the protein CASSPQGDTGELFF. V is TRBV18 and J is TRBJ2-2; tentative D call: TRBD1 (6 bases). Trimming took off 1 base at V and 3 bases at J, with 6 bases between the two ends. Germline V gene lookup returns CDR1 KGHSH and CDR2 LQKENI. This CDR3 is 14 amino acids long.

There are a few counts of this clonotype. The chain carries TRBV4-1 and TRBJ2-1; D may match TRBD1 or TRBD2 (6 bases each). With 2 bases removed from V and 8 bases from J, the gap between germline ends came to 19 bases. Germline CDR1 is MGHRA and CDR2 is YSYEKL. CDR3 length: 16 amino acids. This CDR3 is CASSQPPTRGVDEQFF. DNA of the CDR3: TGCGCCAGCAGCCAACCACCAACAAGGGGGGTGGATGAGCAGTTCTTC.

This clonotype showed up just a few times. The chain carries TRBV7-2 and TRBJ2-7, with 8 nucleotides matching TRBD2. CDR1 and CDR2 (germline): SGHTA, FQGNSA. The V and J ends lost 2 bases and 0 bases, in that order; junction bases with no gene match: 3. The CDR3 sequence is 15 residues long. The CDR3 DNA reads TGTGCCAGCAGCTTATTCGGACTAGCCTCCTACGAGCAGTACTTC. Protein: CASSLFGLASYEQYF.

This clonotype has more than one count but fewer than ten. The V and J genes are TRBV4-3 and TRBJ2-1; TRBD2 might be the D (6 bases). V was trimmed by 0 bases and J by 7 bases, leaving 10 bases between them. The CDR3 totals 14 residues. Germline loops: CDR1 LGHNA, CDR2 YSLEER. In DNA form, the CDR3 reads TGCGCCAGCAGCCAAGATCGGGGGAAGAATGAGCAGTTCTTC. Translating it yields CASSQDRGKNEQFF.

The genes are TRBV4-1 and TRBJ1-2, with a weak D call TRBD1 (5 bases). Trimming stripped 1 base from V and 3 bases from J, with 18 bases between. The CDR3 runs 17 residues. Germline V lookup: CDR1 MGHRA, CDR2 YSYEKL. The CDR3: CASSQAPNSGRDYGYTF. The DNA for the CDR3 is TGCGCCAGCAGCCAAGCCCCGAACTCGGGGCGGGACTATGGCTACACCTTC.

The CDR3 coding sequence is TGTGCCAGCAGCTTAGACCAGACGGCGACCTACGAGCAGTACTTC. Amino acid sequence: CASSLDQTATYEQYF. The V call is TRBV7-8, the J call TRBJ2-7; no definite D call. Trimming took off 1 base at V and 2 bases at J, with 12 bases between the two ends. This CDR3 is 15 amino acids long. The germline CDR1 and CDR2 sequences are SGHVS and FQNEAQ.

In its sample, this clonotype was seen a few times. The genes are TRBV5-6 and TRBJ2-6, with D possibly matching TRBD1 (6 bases). In germline, CDR1 is SGHDT, CDR2 YYEEEE. Between the trimmed V and J ends, which lost 4 bases and 4 bases, there was a span of 18 bases. The CDR3 runs 17 residues. DNA for the CDR3: TGTGCCAGCAGCCCCAGGGGCCCAGTACAGGGGGCCAACGTCCTGACTTTC. It is translated as CASSPRGPVQGANVLTF.

The chain recombines TRBV7-2 with TRBJ2-5, with D possibly being TRBD1 (5 bases). The CDR3 has 15 residues. Trimming pared 5 bases from V and 1 base from J, leaving 14 bases between. Germline CDR1 SGHTA, CDR2 FQGNSA. In DNA, the CDR3 is TGTGCCAGCAGCCCAGGGTTGGGCCGCCAAGAGACCCAGTACTTC. Protein product: CASSPGLGRQETQYF.

This clonotype was recorded a few times. The chain links TRBV7-2 to TRBJ1-1; possible D gene TRBD1, 6 bases. The germline V and J ends were trimmed by 5 bases and 6 bases, with 22 bases remaining between them. CDR1 and CDR2 from the germline V gene are SGHTA and FQGNSA. The CDR3 spans 16 residues. Written as DNA, the CDR3 is TGTGCCAGCAGCCCGGACAGCCCCTTGGTCAGTGCTGAAGCTTTCTTT. It specifies CASSPDSPLVSAEAFF. The complete variable domain, with remaining parts taken from reference TRBV7-2 and TRBJ1-1, reads GAGVSQSPSNKVTEKGKDVELRCDPISGHTALYWYRQSLGQGLEFLIYFQGNSAPDKSGLPSDRFSAERTGGSVSTLTIQRTQQEDSAVYLCASSPDSPLVSAEAFFGQGTRLTVV.

The chain joins TRBV29-1 to TRBJ2-3; 12 bases map to TRBD2. Germline-derived CDR1 and CDR2 are SQVTM and ANQGSEA. CDR3 length: 13 residues. V gave up 5 bases and J gave up 6 bases; unmatched junction bases: 3. The CDR3 sequence is CSVLAGGADTQYF. In nucleotides, the CDR3 is TGCAGCGTTCTAGCGGGGGGGGCTGATACGCAGTATTTT.

This clonotype was found a few times. The chain has TRBV7-8 and TRBJ2-1, with 7 bases lining up with TRBD2. Germline values: CDR1 SGHVS, CDR2 FQNEAQ. V lost 5 bases and J lost 7; bases outside the gene matches: 14. CDR3 length: 16 amino acids. The CDR3 sequence is CASSPRLATGYNEQFF. DNA for the CDR3: TGTGCCAGCAGCCCTCGACTAGCAACGGGGTATAATGAGCAGTTCTTC.

Only a few counts were recorded for this clonotype. J is TRBJ1-2 and V is TRBV30; the D is unclear. V lost 2 bases and J 3 bases, leaving 7 bases between the germline ends. The germline gives CDR1 GTSNPN, CDR2 SVGIG (reference sequence). The CDR3 is 12 residues long. The CDR3 loop is CAWSLVDYGYTF. CDR3 DNA sequence: TGTGCCTGGAGTCTGGTCGACTATGGCTACACCTTC.

This chain's CDR3 is CASSYSSGGDTQYF. The DNA of the CDR3 is TGTGCCAGCAGTTACTCGAGCGGGGGAGATACGCAGTATTTT. The chain combines TRBV6-5 with TRBJ2-3; 8 bases match TRBD2. The trim removed 0 bases at V and 5 bases at J, leaving 1 base unmatched. The CDR3 has 14 amino acids. Germline CDR1 reads MNHEY; CDR2 reads SVGAGI.

Ten or more counts support this clonotype. The rearrangement links TRBV5-1 to TRBJ2-2, with D hard to call. The CDR3 is 15 residues long. V gave up 4 bases and J gave up 0 bases, with 10 bases separating them. In germline, CDR1 is SGHRS, CDR2 YFSETQ. CDR3: CASSEDGPNTGELFF. CDR3 coding DNA: TGCGCCAGCAGCGAGGACGGTCCGAACACCGGGGAGCTGTTTTTT.

In this sample, this clonotype turned up a few times. This chain joins TRBV7-2 and TRBJ1-5; no reliable D call. Trimming took off 2 bases at V and 3 bases at J, with 11 bases between the two ends. Per the germline V gene, CDR1 is SGHTA and CDR2 is FQGNSA. The CDR3 consists of 15 residues. The CDR3 bases are TGTGCCAGCAGCTTATCGGGTAGGGCCAATCAGCCCCAGCATTTT. Translating it yields CASSLSGRANQPQHF.

This clonotype came up a few times. The rearrangement uses TRBV20-1 and TRBJ2-6; no clear D gene. CDR1 DFQATT and CDR2 SNEGSKA come from the germline V gene (reference sequence). This CDR3 contains 15 residues. Trimming took off 3 bases at V and 0 bases at J, with 9 bases between the two ends. The CDR3, as DNA: TGCAGTGCTAGGGCAGACCACTCTGGGGCCAACGTCCTGACTTTC. Protein sequence: CSARADHSGANVLTF.

There are many counts of this clonotype. This rearrangement joins TRBV12-3 or TRBV12-4 to TRBJ2-5; D remains unclear. The CDR3 consists of 13 residues. With 4 bases removed from V and 1 base from J, the gap between germline ends came to 7 bases. The CDR3 region is CASSSHGQETQYF. The CDR3 bases are TGTGCCAGCAGTTCCCACGGCCAAGAGACCCAGTACTTC.

The chain links TRBV12-3 or TRBV12-4 to TRBJ1-5; D is unresolved. The CDR3 loop spans 13 amino acids. Trimming pared 6 bases from V and 7 bases from J, leaving 13 bases between. The CDR3 loop reads CASRGISGQPQHF. The CDR3 DNA sequence: TGTGCCAGCAGGGGAATATCCGGCCAGCCCCAGCATTTT.

This clonotype was picked up a small number of times. V usage is TRBV7-6 and J usage is TRBJ2-1, with 7 bases lining up with TRBD2. Unmatched junction bases numbered 14, after V lost 5 bases and J lost 4 bases. Germline values: CDR1 SGHVS, CDR2 FNYEAQ. The CDR3 sequence is 17 residues long. CDR3 loop: CASSPPFGGGGYNEQFF. The CDR3 DNA sequence: TGTGCCAGCAGCCCGCCATTTGGTGGCGGGGGATACAATGAGCAGTTCTTC.

There are a few counts of this clonotype. V is TRBV5-1 and J is TRBJ2-2; D perhaps matches TRBD2 (6 bases). The germline V gene has CDR1 SGHRS and CDR2 YFSETQ. This CDR3 contains 15 residues. V was cut by 0 bases and J by 5 bases, with 11 bases left in between. Here the CDR3 reads CASSLVLAGTGELFF. In DNA, the CDR3 is TGCGCCAGCAGCTTGGTACTCGCGGGAACCGGGGAGCTGTTTTTT.